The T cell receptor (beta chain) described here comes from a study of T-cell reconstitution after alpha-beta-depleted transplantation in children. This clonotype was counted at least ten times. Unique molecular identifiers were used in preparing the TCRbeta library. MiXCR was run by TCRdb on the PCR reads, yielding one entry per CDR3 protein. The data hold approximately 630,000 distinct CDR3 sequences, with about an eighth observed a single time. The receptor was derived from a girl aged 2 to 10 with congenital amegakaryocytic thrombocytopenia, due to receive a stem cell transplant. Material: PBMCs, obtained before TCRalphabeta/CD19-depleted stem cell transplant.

CDR3 DNA sequence: TGTGCCAGCAGCCAAGATGTGGGATACTCCTACAATGAGCAGTTCTTC. Its protein is CASSQDVGYSYNEQFF. V and J are TRBV3-1 and TRBJ2-1; D is unclear. Germline lookup yields CDR1 LGHDT and CDR2 YNNKEL (reference sequence). The V and J ends lost 0 bases and 0 bases respectively, with 9 bases between them. The CDR3 covers 16 residues.